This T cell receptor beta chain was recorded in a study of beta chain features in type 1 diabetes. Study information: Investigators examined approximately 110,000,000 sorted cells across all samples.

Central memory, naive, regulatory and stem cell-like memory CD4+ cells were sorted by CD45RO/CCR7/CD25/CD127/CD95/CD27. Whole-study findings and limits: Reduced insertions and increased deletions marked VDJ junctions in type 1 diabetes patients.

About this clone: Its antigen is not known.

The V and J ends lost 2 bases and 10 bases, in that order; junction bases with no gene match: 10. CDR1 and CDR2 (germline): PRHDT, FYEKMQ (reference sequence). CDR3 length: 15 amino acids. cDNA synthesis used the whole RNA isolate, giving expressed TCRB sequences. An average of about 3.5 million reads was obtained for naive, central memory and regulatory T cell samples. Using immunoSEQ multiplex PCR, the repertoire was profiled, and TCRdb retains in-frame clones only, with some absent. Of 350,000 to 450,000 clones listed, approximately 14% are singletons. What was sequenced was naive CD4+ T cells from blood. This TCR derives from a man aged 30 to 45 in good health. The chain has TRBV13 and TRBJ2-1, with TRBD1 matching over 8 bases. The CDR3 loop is CASSLPSRGPGEQFF. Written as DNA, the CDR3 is TGTGCCAGCAGCTTACCCTCCAGGGGGCCGGGAGAGCAGTTCTTC.